The 15 T cell receptor beta chains below all came from one sample that was sequenced in a study of blood T cell repertoires in COVID-19. Sequencing was performed with immunoSEQ multiplex PCR; in TCRdb, only in-frame clones are kept and a portion is missing. This sample carries around 230,000 clones, 86% of them seen once, and the ten largest clones take about 4%. Sequencing was performed on PBMCs or T cells enriched from blood (not recorded which). These receptors were collected from a woman between 40 and 55 years old with acute COVID-19.

The J gene is TRBJ1-3, the V gene TRBV28, with 7 bases lining up with TRBD1. Germline assignment: CDR1 MDHEN and CDR2 SYDVKM. CDR3 length: 15 amino acids. J lost 2 bases, V lost 6 bases, and 7 bases had no gene match. The CDR3: CASSPTGTAGNTIYF. The CDR3 region has the DNA TGTGCCAGCAGCCCGACAGGGACGGCTGGAAACACCATATATTTT.

CDR3 DNA: TGTGCCACCAGTGCTCAGGGGCCGATCACCGGGGAGCTGTTTTTT. Translating it yields CATSAQGPITGELFF. This chain links TRBV24-1 with TRBJ2-2; tentative D call: TRBD1 (6 bases). The germline V and J ends were trimmed by 5 bases and 4 bases, with 13 bases remaining between them. CDR3 length: 15 amino acids. CDR1 and CDR2 (germline): KGHDR, SFDVKD.

This chain links TRBV19 with TRBJ2-5, with no clear D. CDR3 length: 14 amino acids. CDR1 and CDR2 (germline): LNHDA, SQIVND (reference sequence). Deletions cut 6 bases from V and 1 base from J, with 12 bases between. The CDR3 sequence: CASSSTVSQETQYF. For the CDR3, the DNA is TGTGCCAGTAGCTCCACCGTCAGCCAAGAGACCCAGTACTTC.

The chain has TRBV10-3 and TRBJ1-5; D gene ambiguous. This CDR3 contains 15 residues. Germline values: CDR1 ENHRY, CDR2 SYGVKD. The V and J ends lost 6 bases and 1 base respectively, with 13 bases between them. The DNA for the CDR3 is TGTGCCATCAGGCCAAATGGCGGGAGCAATCAGCCCCAGCATTTT. It specifies CAIRPNGGSNQPQHF.

The rearrangement links TRBV6-1 to TRBJ1-5, with D tentatively TRBD1 (5 bases). Trimming took 4 bases from V and 2 from J, leaving 15 bases between them. The germline V gene encodes CDR1 MNHNS and CDR2 SASEGT. The CDR3 spans 16 residues. Here the CDR3 reads CASSAPGWSGNQPQHF. The CDR3 region has the DNA TGTGCCAGCAGTGCGCCAGGGTGGAGTGGCAATCAGCCCCAGCATTTT.

This rearrangement joins TRBV7-9 to TRBJ2-5; D gene unclear. Germline values: CDR1 SEHNR, CDR2 FQNEAQ (reference sequence). The CDR3 covers 14 residues. The V gene lost 0 bases and the J gene lost 5 bases, with 10 bases spanning the gap. The CDR3 DNA sequence: TGTGCCAGCAGCTTAGCGGCCCTTCTCGAGACCCAGTACTTC. It codes for CASSLAALLETQYF.

CDR3 DNA sequence: TGTGCCAGCAGCATATACCGGGTTTTTAACACCGGGGAGCTGTTTTTT. As protein: CASSIYRVFNTGELFF. This chain links TRBV5-6 with TRBJ2-2; D ambiguous. Trimming removed 4 bases from V and 2 bases from J, with 15 bases in between. This CDR3 region has 16 residues. From germline, CDR1 is SGHDT and CDR2 YYEEEE.

J is TRBJ2-1 and V is TRBV19, with TRBD2 matching 9 bases. In germline, CDR1 is LNHDA, CDR2 SQIVND (reference sequence). J gave up 4 bases and V 4 bases, and 8 bases lay outside the gene matches. The CDR3 is 16 residues long. CDR3 region: CASSTPTSGKYNEQFF. CDR3 DNA sequence: TGTGCCAGTAGTACTCCGACTAGCGGAAAGTACAATGAGCAGTTCTTC.

This chain uses TRBV7-9 with TRBJ1-1, with TRBD1 matching 9 bases. CDR3 size: 12 residues. The trim removed 5 bases at V and 8 bases at J, leaving 3 bases unmatched. The germline V gene encodes CDR1 SEHNR and CDR2 FQNEAQ (reference sequence). CDR3 protein: CASSLGTGEAFF. In DNA form, the CDR3 reads TGTGCCAGCAGCCTCGGGACAGGGGAAGCTTTCTTT.

This chain uses TRBV30 with TRBJ2-1, with TRBD2 matching 12 bases. The junction had 4 bases not matched to a gene; V was cut back by 3 bases and J by 4 bases. Per the germline V gene, CDR1 is GTSNPN and CDR2 is SVGIG (reference sequence). The CDR3 totals 15 residues. The CDR3 sequence is CAWSGLAGRYNEQFF. In DNA, the CDR3 is TGTGCCTGGAGCGGACTAGCGGGGAGATACAATGAGCAGTTCTTC.

The chain has TRBV19 and TRBJ2-2; tentatively, D is TRBD2 (5 bases). Germline CDR1 is LNHDA and CDR2 is SQIVND (reference sequence). The length of the CDR3 is 17 residues. The germline V and J ends were trimmed by 5 bases and 0 bases, with 16 bases remaining between them. CDR3 sequence: CASSGLRGLANTGELFF. In nucleotides, the CDR3 is TGTGCCAGTAGTGGTTTAAGAGGGTTAGCGAACACCGGGGAGCTGTTTTTT. The full variable domain, completed using reference TRBV19 and TRBJ2-2, is DGGITQSPKYLFRKEGQNVTLSCEQNLNHDAMYWYRQDPGQGLRLIYYSQIVNDFQKGDIAEGYSVSREKKESFPLTVTSAQKNPTAFYLCASSGLRGLANTGELFFGEGSRLTVL.

This clone was detected a few times. DNA for the CDR3: TGTGCCAGTAGTATAATTAGGGGGAAGGCCGGGGAGCTGTTTTTT. Protein product: CASSIIRGKAGELFF. The chain couples TRBV19 to TRBJ2-2; perhaps TRBD1 as D (6 bases). Germline CDR1 is LNHDA and CDR2 is SQIVND (reference sequence). The CDR3 sequence is 15 residues long. Between the trimmed V and J ends, which lost 2 bases and 6 bases, there was a span of 13 bases. Complete variable domain (other parts from reference TRBV19 and TRBJ2-2): DGGITQSPKYLFRKEGQNVTLSCEQNLNHDAMYWYRQDPGQGLRLIYYSQIVNDFQKGDIAEGYSVSREKKESFPLTVTSAQKNPTAFYLCASSIIRGKAGELFFGEGSRLTVL.

This rearrangement joins TRBV6-2 or TRBV6-3 to TRBJ1-2; TRBD1 might be the D (5 bases). V was clipped by 5 bases and J by 3 bases, with 13 bases between them. Germline V gene sequence: CDR1 MNHEY, CDR2 SVGEGT. The CDR3 totals 14 residues. In DNA, the CDR3 is TGTGCCAGCAGTCCACCTGGCAGGGACTATGGCTACACCTTC. This codes for CASSPPGRDYGYTF.

The gene calls are TRBV6-1 and TRBJ1-2; D remains unclear. CDR1 is MNHNS and CDR2 is SASEGT in the germline V gene. CDR3 length: 14 amino acids. The V and J ends lost 3 bases and 7 bases respectively, with 15 bases between them. CDR3 sequence (DNA): TGTGCCAGCAGTGACAATACGGGGTCCCCTGGCTACACCTTC. Translating gives CASSDNTGSPGYTF.

V gene TRBV13 combines with J gene TRBJ1-6; D is unresolved. CDR1 is PRHDT and CDR2 is FYEKMQ in the germline V gene (reference sequence). The CDR3 is made up of 15 amino acids. Trimming stripped 3 bases from V and 0 bases from J, with 6 bases between. The CDR3 DNA is TGTGCCAGCAGCTTCGGGAGCTCCTATAATTCACCCCTCCACTTT. It is translated as CASSFGSSYNSPLHF.